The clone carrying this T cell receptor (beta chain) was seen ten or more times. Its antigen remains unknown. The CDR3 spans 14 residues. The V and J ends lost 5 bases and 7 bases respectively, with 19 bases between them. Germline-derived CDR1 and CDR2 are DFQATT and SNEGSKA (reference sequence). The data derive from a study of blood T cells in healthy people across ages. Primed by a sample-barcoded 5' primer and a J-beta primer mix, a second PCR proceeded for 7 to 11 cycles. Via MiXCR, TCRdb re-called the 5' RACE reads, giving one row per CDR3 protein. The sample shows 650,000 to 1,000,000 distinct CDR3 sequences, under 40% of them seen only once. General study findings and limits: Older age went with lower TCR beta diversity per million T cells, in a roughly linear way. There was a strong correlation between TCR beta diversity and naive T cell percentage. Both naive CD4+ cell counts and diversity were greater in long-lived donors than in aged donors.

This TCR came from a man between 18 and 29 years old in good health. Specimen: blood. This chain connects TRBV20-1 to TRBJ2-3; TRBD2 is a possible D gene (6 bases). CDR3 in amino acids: CSAGGLVPPHTQYF. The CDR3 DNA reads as TGCAGTGCTGGGGGACTTGTTCCCCCTCATACGCAGTATTTT.